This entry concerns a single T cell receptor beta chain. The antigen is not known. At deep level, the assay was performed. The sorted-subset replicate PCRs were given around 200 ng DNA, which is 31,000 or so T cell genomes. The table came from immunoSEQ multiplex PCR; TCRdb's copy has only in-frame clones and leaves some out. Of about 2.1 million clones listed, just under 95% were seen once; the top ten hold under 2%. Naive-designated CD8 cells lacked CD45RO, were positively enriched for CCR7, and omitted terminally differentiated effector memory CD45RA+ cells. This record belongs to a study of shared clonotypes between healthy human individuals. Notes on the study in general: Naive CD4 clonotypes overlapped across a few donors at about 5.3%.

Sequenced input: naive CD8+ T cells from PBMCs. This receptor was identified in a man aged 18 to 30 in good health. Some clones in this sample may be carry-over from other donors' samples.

In DNA, the CDR3 is TGTGCCAGCAGCTCCAACCCACGAGGGAACTATGGCTACACCTTC. Its protein is CASSSNPRGNYGYTF. The chain joins TRBV7-8 to TRBJ1-2; D is ambiguous. Trimming left V 4 bases short and J 2 bases short, with 14 bases between. This CDR3 comprises 15 residues. Germline V gives CDR1 SGHVS, CDR2 FQNEAQ.